Presented here are 29 T cell receptor beta chains from one specimen sequenced in a study of shared clonotypes between healthy human individuals. Produced via immunoSEQ multiplex PCR; TCRdb's table is partial and in-frame only. Altogether around 1.5 million clones are present, roughly 98% being singletons, with the ten largest covering roughly 0.45%. The sequenced material came from naive CD4+ T cells sorted from blood. Subset reported: CD45RA+ positively selected. The receptors shown here come from a man younger than 40 in good health.

This clone was seen a single time. The rearrangement links TRBV7-6 to TRBJ2-5, with D perhaps given as TRBD1 or TRBD2 (5 bases each). Germline CDR1 is SGHVS and CDR2 is FNYEAQ. V gave up 1 base and J gave up 5 bases, with 17 bases separating them. This CDR3 spans 16 amino acids. CDR3 in DNA: TGTGCCAGCAGCTTAGTAGTGCTGGGACCGAGGGAGACCCAGTACTTC. Amino acid sequence: CASSLVVLGPRETQYF. The whole variable domain, filled in from reference TRBV7-6 and TRBJ2-5, reads GAGVSQSPRYKVTKRGQDVALRCDPISGHVSLYWYRQALGQGPEFLTYFNYEAQQDKSGLPNDRFSAERPEGSISTLTIQRTEQRDSAMYRCASSLVVLGPRETQYFGPGTRLLVL.

The V call is TRBV27, the J call TRBJ2-7; D is ambiguous. Germline CDR1 reads MNHEY; CDR2 reads SMNVEV (reference sequence). The CDR3 is 11 amino acids. V lost 6 bases to trimming and J lost 4 bases, with 7 bases between them. CDR3: CASRTIYEQYF. Written as DNA, the CDR3 is TGTGCCAGCAGAACAATTTACGAGCAGTACTTC.

The gene calls are TRBV18 and TRBJ2-5; 8 bases match TRBD1. The DNA matches TRBJ2-7 better at its end, which makes the J call doubtful. This CDR3 contains 15 residues. Looked up from germline, CDR1 is KGHSH and CDR2 is LQKENI. CDR3 sequence (DNA): TGTGCCAGCTCGTTGATAGGACAGGGCAAGGACGAGCAGTACTTC. Translated: CASSLIGQGKDEQYF.

This sequence joins TRBV2 and TRBJ1-1, with D tentatively TRBD1 (6 bases). Trimming stripped 11 bases from V and 1 base from J, with 14 bases between. The CDR3 loop spans 13 amino acids. CDR1 SNHLY and CDR2 FYNNEI come from the germline V gene. The CDR3 spells CAGHGQTNTEAFF. The DNA of the CDR3 is TGTGCCGGTCACGGACAGACGAACACTGAAGCTTTCTTT. The full variable domain, with the rest looked up from reference TRBV2 and TRBJ1-1, is EPEVTQTPSHQVTQMGQEVILRCVPISNHLYFYWYRQILGQKVEFLVSFYNNEISEKSEIFDDQFSVERPDGSNFTLKIRSTKLEDSAMYFCAGHGQTNTEAFFGQGTRLTVV.

The rearrangement uses TRBV28 and TRBJ2-1; D may be TRBD2 (5 bases). The ends were cut back, 10 bases at V and 0 bases at J, with 25 bases in the middle. The CDR3 contains 18 residues. Germline V gives CDR1 MDHEN, CDR2 SYDVKM. CDR3 DNA sequence: TGTGCCATCTCTCCCATCGGGGTAGCGCTGAGCTCCTACAATGAGCAGTTCTTC. Translation: CAISPIGVALSSYNEQFF.

CDR3 DNA: TGTGCCAGCAGGACAGGGACAACTAATGAAAAACTGTTTTTT. Its translation is CASRTGTTNEKLFF. The V gene is TRBV2, the J gene TRBJ1-4, with 7 bases that match TRBD1. This CDR3 spans 14 amino acids. V dropped 6 bases and J dropped 0; count of bases not matched to a gene: 1. The germline V gene has CDR1 SNHLY and CDR2 FYNNEI. Drawing the rest from reference TRBV2 and TRBJ1-4, the complete variable domain is EPEVTQTPSHQVTQMGQEVILRCVPISNHLYFYWYRQILGQKVEFLVSFYNNEISEKSEIFDDQFSVERPDGSNFTLKIRSTKLEDSAMYFCASRTGTTNEKLFFGSGTQLSVL.

The chain joins TRBV5-5 to TRBJ2-1, with D possibly matching TRBD2 (6 bases). Germline values: CDR1 SGHKS, CDR2 YYEKEE (reference sequence). The CDR3 is 13 amino acids. The V and J ends lost 4 bases and 6 bases respectively, with 11 bases between them. The CDR3 protein is CASSLLTSNEQFF. The CDR3 DNA is TGTGCCAGCAGCCTGCTGACTAGCAATGAGCAGTTCTTC.

This chain links TRBV4-1 with TRBJ2-5; TRBD2 aligns across 8 bases. Germline values: CDR1 MGHRA, CDR2 YSYEKL. V dropped 0 bases and J dropped 1; count of bases not matched to a gene: 7. The CDR3 totals 17 residues. CDR3 sequence reads: CASSQDPPSGLQETQYF. In nucleotides, the CDR3 is TGCGCCAGCAGCCAAGACCCCCCTAGCGGGCTCCAAGAGACCCAGTACTTC.

V is TRBV18 and J is TRBJ2-1; D gene ambiguous. Trimming shortened V by 1 base and J by 0 bases, and 10 bases separated the two germline ends. The CDR3 extends over 16 amino acids. The V gene's germline CDR1 is KGHSH and CDR2 LQKENI. The CDR3 DNA reads TGTGCCAGCTCACCACAAAAACTCCGCTCCTACAATGAGCAGTTCTTC. This encodes CASSPQKLRSYNEQFF.

This clone was recorded once. The chain carries TRBV10-3 and TRBJ1-5; no clear D. Trimming took 10 bases from V and 8 from J, leaving 15 bases between them. This CDR3 is built from 12 residues. Germline V gene data show CDR1 as ENHRY and CDR2 as SYGVKD. The CDR3 loop is CATSELGEPQHF. CDR3 DNA sequence: TGTGCCACCTCTGAGTTGGGTGAGCCCCAGCATTTT.

The CDR3 coding sequence is TGTGCCAGCAGCTTGTGGGGAACTGGAAACACCATATATTTT. Protein sequence: CASSLWGTGNTIYF. The chain has TRBV5-4 and TRBJ1-3, with unresolved D. CDR3 length: 14 amino acids. CDR1 and CDR2 from the germline V gene are SGHNT and YYREEE (reference sequence). Trimming shortened V by 1 base and J by 2 bases, and 7 bases separated the two germline ends.

The chain uses TRBV10-3 and TRBJ2-7; D is unclear. Germline V CDR1 and CDR2: ENHRY, SYGVKD. V lost 4 bases and J lost 2, with 12 bases in between. This CDR3 is built from 14 residues. CDR3 protein: CAISGQDEAYEQYF. The DNA of the CDR3 is TGTGCCATCAGTGGCCAGGACGAGGCCTACGAGCAGTACTTC.

The V call is TRBV19, the J call TRBJ2-7; D tentatively fits TRBD1 or TRBD2 (5 bases each). CDR1 and CDR2 (germline): LNHDA, SQIVND (reference sequence). The length of the CDR3 is 15 residues. V lost 5 bases and J lost 1, with 15 bases in between. CDR3 nucleotide sequence: TGTGCCAGTAGTTCTCAGGGAGCCGTTTCCTACGAGCAGTACTTC. Amino acid sequence: CASSSQGAVSYEQYF. The full variable domain, with the rest looked up from reference TRBV19 and TRBJ2-7, is DGGITQSPKYLFRKEGQNVTLSCEQNLNHDAMYWYRQDPGQGLRLIYYSQIVNDFQKGDIAEGYSVSREKKESFPLTVTSAQKNPTAFYLCASSSQGAVSYEQYFGPGTRLTVT.

This chain links TRBV5-6 with TRBJ2-5, with a weak D call TRBD1 (5 bases). The V gene's germline CDR1 is SGHDT and CDR2 YYEEEE. Trimming removed 2 bases at V and 7 bases at J, with 18 bases between. The CDR3 runs 15 residues. CDR3 protein: CASSFLQVPLGTQYF. The CDR3 bases are TGTGCCAGCAGCTTTTTACAGGTCCCCCTGGGGACCCAGTACTTC.

For this clone: In the same sample, other DNA sequences code for this CDR3. The V gene is TRBV11-2, the J gene TRBJ2-7; maybe TRBD1 (5 bases). CDR1 and CDR2 from the germline V gene are SGHAT and FQNNGV. The CDR3 is 13 residues long. V shed 3 bases and J shed 2 bases, with 8 bases lying between them. As DNA, the CDR3 is TGTGCCAGCAGCTTGACAGATACCTACGAGCAGTACTTC. This encodes CASSLTDTYEQYF.

The CDR3 sequence: CASSMGGDRVTGELFF. CDR3 DNA sequence: TGTGCCAGTAGTATGGGAGGGGACAGGGTCACCGGGGAGCTGTTTTTT. The chain uses TRBV19 and TRBJ2-2; 9 bases line up with TRBD1. V lost 3 bases to trimming and J lost 4 bases; unmatched junction nucleotides: 6. The CDR3 spans 16 residues. The V gene's germline CDR1 is LNHDA and CDR2 SQIVND (reference sequence). Full variable domain (rest looked up from reference TRBV19 and TRBJ2-2): DGGITQSPKYLFRKEGQNVTLSCEQNLNHDAMYWYRQDPGQGLRLIYYSQIVNDFQKGDIAEGYSVSREKKESFPLTVTSAQKNPTAFYLCASSMGGDRVTGELFFGEGSRLTVL.

Points on this clone: Different DNA sequences within this sample yield the same CDR3. The rearrangement uses TRBV5-1 and TRBJ2-5; D is uncertain. Germline assignment: CDR1 SGHRS and CDR2 YFSETQ. This CDR3 comprises 13 residues. The ends were cut back, 0 bases at V and 7 bases at J, with 10 bases in the middle. In DNA form, the CDR3 reads TGCGCCAGCAGCTTGGACCCGTCCGGGACCCAGTACTTC. Amino acid sequence: CASSLDPSGTQYF.

The V gene is TRBV28, the J gene TRBJ1-5; D is uncertain. This CDR3 contains 13 residues. Per germline, CDR1 MDHEN and CDR2 SYDVKM. Trimming stripped 4 bases from V and 4 bases from J, with 8 bases between. The CDR3 DNA reads TGTGCCAGCAGTTGGATATCAAATCAGCCCCAGCATTTT. Its protein product is CASSWISNQPQHF.

The chain uses TRBV5-6 and TRBJ1-4, with D maybe TRBD1 (5 bases). CDR1 SGHDT and CDR2 YYEEEE come from the germline V gene. Trimming pared 4 bases from V and 8 bases from J, leaving 15 bases between. The CDR3 runs to 14 residues. CDR3 region: CASSPGTRWEKLFF. The CDR3 DNA reads TGTGCCAGCAGCCCAGGGACGAGATGGGAAAAACTGTTTTTT.

This clone was counted once. This chain uses TRBV5-1 with TRBJ1-3; D might be TRBD1 (5 bases). V gave up 3 bases and J gave up 4 bases, with 20 bases separating them. Looked up from germline, CDR1 is SGHRS and CDR2 is YFSETQ. The CDR3 extends over 17 amino acids. CDR3 residues: CASSYSTGPGRGNTIYF. CDR3 DNA: TGCGCCAGCAGCTATTCTACGGGACCCGGGCGGGGAAACACCATATATTTT.

This clone was counted once. The rearrangement links TRBV5-1 to TRBJ2-7; D not resolved. Germline CDR1 is SGHRS and CDR2 is YFSETQ. Trimming took off 0 bases at V and 2 bases at J, with 9 bases between the two ends. This CDR3 region has 14 residues. The CDR3 DNA sequence: TGCGCCAGCAGCTTGGTTGCAGAAGCCTACGAGCAGTACTTC. Protein product: CASSLVAEAYEQYF. The whole variable domain, filled in from reference TRBV5-1 and TRBJ2-7, reads KAGVTQTPRYLIKTRGQQVTLSCSPISGHRSVSWYQQTPGQGLQFLFEYFSETQRNKGNFPGRFSGRQFSNSRSEMNVSTLELGDSALYLCASSLVAEAYEQYFGPGTRLTVT.

This chain joins TRBV6-1 and TRBJ2-7, with D uncertain. V shed 6 bases and J shed 1 base, with 10 bases lying between them. Germline V gene data show CDR1 as MNHNS and CDR2 as SASEGT. CDR3 size: 13 residues. The chain's CDR3 is CASSPLGSYEQYF. CDR3 nucleotide sequence: TGTGCCAGCAGCCCCCTCGGGTCCTACGAGCAGTACTTC.

The CDR3 reads CAISTWGSTDTQYF. The DNA for the CDR3 is TGTGCCATCAGTACTTGGGGGAGCACAGATACGCAGTATTTT. V usage is TRBV10-3 and J usage is TRBJ2-3; TRBD1 or TRBD2 may be the D gene (5 bases each). The CDR3 has 14 amino acids. V was shortened by 5 bases and J by 0 bases, with 9 bases between the two germline ends. Germline assignment: CDR1 ENHRY and CDR2 SYGVKD.

The CDR3 DNA reads TGTGCCAGCAGCTTACCCCTCGGGACTAGCGGGAGGCGGCAGACCCAGTACTTC. Encoded protein: CASSLPLGTSGRRQTQYF. The chain links TRBV7-9 to TRBJ2-5; 15 bases match TRBD2. The CDR3 length is 18 residues. With V trimmed by 2 bases and J by 6 bases, 10 bases remained unmatched. Looked up from germline, CDR1 is SEHNR and CDR2 is FQNEAQ (reference sequence).

This chain connects TRBV18 to TRBJ2-2; D gene unclear. This CDR3 comprises 16 residues. Trimming removed 1 base from V and 0 bases from J, with 9 bases in between. Per the germline V gene, CDR1 is KGHSH and CDR2 is LQKENI. The CDR3 DNA reads TGTGCCAGCTCACCACGGGGTGCTACGAACACCGGGGAGCTGTTTTTT. Encoded protein: CASSPRGATNTGELFF.

The chain uses TRBV6-1 and TRBJ2-1; 7 bases are a match to TRBD1. Trimming cost V 2 bases and J 4 bases; bases outside gene matches: 8. Germline values: CDR1 MNHNS, CDR2 SASEGT. This CDR3 spans 16 amino acids. The chain's CDR3 is CASSERLGGYYNEQFF. CDR3 DNA sequence: TGTGCCAGCAGTGAACGGTTAGGGGGCTATTACAATGAGCAGTTCTTC.

The chain joins TRBV28 to TRBJ2-7; D may be TRBD2 (5 bases). Looked up from germline, CDR1 is MDHEN and CDR2 is SYDVKM. Trimming left V 7 bases short and J 4 bases short, with 17 bases between. The CDR3 has 14 amino acids. Here the CDR3 DNA reads TGTGCCAGCACCCAAAATCGAGGGTATTACGAGCAGTACTTC. This encodes CASTQNRGYYEQYF.

The CDR3 is CASSSGGPRRGKETQYF. The CDR3 nucleotides read TGCGCCAGCAGCTCAGGAGGGCCAAGGAGGGGAAAAGAGACCCAGTACTTC. This sequence joins TRBV5-1 and TRBJ2-5, with D perhaps matching TRBD2 (6 bases). Germline CDR1 is SGHRS and CDR2 is YFSETQ. V lost 3 bases and J lost 3, with 21 bases in between. CDR3 size: 17 residues.

This clone was detected only once. The V gene is TRBV6-4, the J gene TRBJ2-2; 8 nucleotides match TRBD1. The CDR3 loop spans 15 amino acids. From germline, CDR1 is MRHNA and CDR2 SNTAGT. V shed 5 bases, J shed 5 bases, and the junction held 7 bases outside the gene matches. DNA of the CDR3: TGTGCCAGCAGTTCACAGGGGGTGAGAACCGGGGAGCTGTTTTTT. Protein: CASSSQGVRTGELFF.